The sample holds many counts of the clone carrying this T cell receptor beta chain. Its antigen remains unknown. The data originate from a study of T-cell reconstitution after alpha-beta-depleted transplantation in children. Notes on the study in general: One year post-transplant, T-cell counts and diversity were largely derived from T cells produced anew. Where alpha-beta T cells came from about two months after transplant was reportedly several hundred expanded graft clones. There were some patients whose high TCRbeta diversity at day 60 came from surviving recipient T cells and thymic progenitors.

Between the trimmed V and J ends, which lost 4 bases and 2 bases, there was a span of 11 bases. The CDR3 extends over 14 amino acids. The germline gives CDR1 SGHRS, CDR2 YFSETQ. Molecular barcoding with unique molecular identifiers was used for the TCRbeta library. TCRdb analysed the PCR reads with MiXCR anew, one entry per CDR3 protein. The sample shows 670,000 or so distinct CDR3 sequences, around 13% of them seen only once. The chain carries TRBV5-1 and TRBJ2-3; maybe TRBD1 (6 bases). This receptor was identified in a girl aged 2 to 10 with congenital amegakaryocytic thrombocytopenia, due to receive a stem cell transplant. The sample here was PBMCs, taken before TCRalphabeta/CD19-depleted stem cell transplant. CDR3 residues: CASSKGTNTDTQYF. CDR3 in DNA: TGCGCCAGCAGCAAAGGGACAAACACAGATACGCAGTATTTT. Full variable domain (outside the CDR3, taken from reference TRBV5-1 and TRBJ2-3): KAGVTQTPRYLIKTRGQQVTLSCSPISGHRSVSWYQQTPGQGLQFLFEYFSETQRNKGNFPGRFSGRQFSNSRSEMNVSTLELGDSALYLCASSKGTNTDTQYFGPGTRLTVL.